The clone carrying this T cell receptor beta chain was seen repeatedly, ten times or more. Its antigen is still unknown. The data derive from a study of HIV-infected patients and healthy controls. V lost 1 base and J 2 bases, leaving 15 bases between the germline ends. Germline V gives CDR1 GTSNPN, CDR2 SVGIG (reference sequence). The CDR3 has 15 amino acids. Notes on the study in general: HIV+ repertoires were severely depleted of MAIT alpha-chain CDR3s, unlike healthy controls.

Whole blood was used without fractionation, so all unsorted peripheral T cells were included. Control samples came from around 9 uninfected healthy donors, several of them resampled after roughly 3 months. Reverse transcription used 450 to 650 ng RNA and constant-region primers for alpha and beta. Separate chain-specific third strand synthesis with multiplexing indices produced the alpha and beta libraries. A roughly 21-cycle PCR with P5s and P7 primers followed a short adapter-adding first PCR. One entry per CDR3 protein, called by TCRdb with MiXCR from the 5' RACE reads. The sample contains more than 15,000 distinct CDR3 sequences, around 8.3% of which appear only once.

The sequenced sample consisted of blood. The TCR sequence derives from an adult in good health. This chain joins TRBV30 and TRBJ2-7; weak D call: TRBD1 (6 bases). This CDR3 reads CAWSGTTGYAYEQYF. CDR3 nucleotide sequence: TGTGCCTGGAGTGGAACAACAGGGTACGCCTACGAGCAGTACTTC. The full variable domain, with the rest looked up from reference TRBV30 and TRBJ2-7, is SQTIHQWPATLVQPVGSPLSLECTVEGTSNPNLYWYRQAAGRGLQLLFYSVGIGQISSEVPQNLSASRPQDRQFILSSKKLLLSDSGFYLCAWSGTTGYAYEQYFGPGTRLTVT.